These 17 T cell receptor beta chains originate from one sample sequenced in a study of siplizumab effects on memory and regulatory T cells. Sequencing used immunoSEQ multiplex PCR; TCRdb keeps in-frame clones, though not all of them. The data contain roughly 50,000 clones, about 97% of them seen just once; the ten biggest clones take up approximately 0.59%. The sequenced sample consisted of naive CD4+ T cells sorted from blood. These receptor sequences come from a human donor in good health.

This clone came up once. J is TRBJ2-1 and V is TRBV7-6, with 8 bases fitting TRBD2. Per the germline V gene, CDR1 is SGHVS and CDR2 is FNYEAQ. The CDR3 has 17 residues. The V gene end was trimmed by 5 bases and the J gene end by 7 bases; junction bases not matched to a gene: 16. The CDR3 loop reads CASSAYEGGRPVNEQFF. CDR3 coding DNA: TGTGCCAGCAGCGCATATGAGGGCGGGAGGCCCGTGAATGAGCAGTTCTTC.

The chain employs TRBV14 and TRBJ2-7, with 8 bases lining up with TRBD2. The trim removed 3 bases at V and 1 base at J, leaving 8 bases unmatched. The germline CDR1 and CDR2 sequences are SGHDN and FVKESK. The CDR3 spans 16 residues. DNA of the CDR3: TGTGCCAGCAGCCAGAATGGACTAGCAGGGTCCTACGAGCAGTACTTC. It encodes CASSQNGLAGSYEQYF.

The chain employs TRBV9 and TRBJ2-1, with 7 bases aligning to TRBD2. J lost 8 bases, V lost 0 bases, and 14 bases had no gene match. The germline V gene encodes CDR1 SGDLS and CDR2 YYNGEE. The CDR3 is 17 amino acids. For the CDR3, the DNA is TGTGCCAGCAGCGTAGCTCCGCGGGACTACGAAAGAGATGAGCAGTTCTTC. Its protein is CASSVAPRDYERDEQFF.

The J gene is TRBJ2-5, the V gene TRBV14; D gene uncertain. The CDR3 consists of 15 residues. V shed 4 bases and J shed 7 bases, with 19 bases lying between them. Germline V gene lookup returns CDR1 SGHDN and CDR2 FVKESK. CDR3 in amino acids: CASSLAGAALGTQYF. CDR3 sequence (DNA): TGTGCCAGCAGCCTCGCCGGAGCAGCTCTGGGGACCCAGTACTTC.

CDR3 DNA: TGTGCCAGCAGCCAAGGGCTAGGGCCGAACACCGGGGAGCTGTTTTTT. It translates to CASSQGLGPNTGELFF. This chain links TRBV4-2 with TRBJ2-2, with D unresolved. With 1 base removed from V and 0 bases from J, the gap between germline ends came to 9 bases. Germline CDR1 LGHNA, CDR2 YNFKEQ. The CDR3 is made up of 16 amino acids.

V is TRBV6-5 and J is TRBJ2-7; D remains unclear. Germline CDR1 is MNHEY and CDR2 is SVGAGI. The V end lost 4 bases, the J end lost 3 bases, and 4 bases lay between the germline ends. The CDR3 has 11 residues. CDR3 protein: CASSSYYEQYF. CDR3 sequence (DNA): TGTGCCAGCAGTTCCTACTACGAGCAGTACTTC.

In the case of this clone: The junction shows a germline mismatch at one end, possibly a read error. This sequence joins TRBV5-1 and TRBJ2-1, with TRBD2 identical over 12 bases. Germline V CDR1 and CDR2: SGHRS, YFSETQ. This CDR3 spans 14 amino acids. The CDR3 coding sequence is TGCGCCAGCAGCTTGGAGCTAGCGGGAGGGTGGACAGTCTTC. Translation gives CASSLELAGGWTVF.

The chain couples TRBV19 to TRBJ2-2; 10 nucleotides agree with TRBD2. The germline V gene encodes CDR1 LNHDA and CDR2 SQIVND (reference sequence). CDR3 length: 19 residues. V trimming: 4 bases; J trimming: 4 bases; junction bases outside the gene matches: 15. DNA of the CDR3: TGTGCCAGTAGTACATCGGTACTAGCGGGAAGGCGTGGCACCGGGGAGCTGTTTTTT. Encoded protein: CASSTSVLAGRRGTGELFF.

The rearrangement links TRBV19 to TRBJ1-2; D may be TRBD1 (6 bases). Germline CDR1 is LNHDA and CDR2 is SQIVND (reference sequence). The CDR3 runs 12 residues. The ends were cut back, 6 bases at V and 4 bases at J, with 9 bases in the middle. The CDR3 DNA sequence: TGTGCCAGTAGGACAGGCGCCTATGGCTACACCTTC. Translated, it gives CASRTGAYGYTF.

The chain combines TRBV6-6 with TRBJ2-7; weak D call: TRBD2 (5 bases). The CDR3 extends over 13 amino acids. Between the trimmed V and J ends, which lost 10 bases and 2 bases, there was a span of 15 bases. CDR1 is MNHNY and CDR2 is SVGAGI in the germline V gene (reference sequence). For the CDR3, the DNA is TGTGCCACCCAAGGGCTCGGGACCTACGAGCAGTACTTC. Translation: CATQGLGTYEQYF.

The CDR3 reads CASSVVAAREEGYTF. In nucleotides, the CDR3 is TGTGCCAGCAGCGTAGTGGCAGCCAGAGAGGAGGGCTACACCTTC. The gene calls are TRBV9 and TRBJ1-2; D not certain. This CDR3 spans 15 amino acids. Trimming pared 0 bases from V and 8 bases from J, leaving 17 bases between. Germline CDR1 reads SGDLS; CDR2 reads YYNGEE.

This sequence joins TRBV19 and TRBJ2-1; 12 bases align to TRBD2. The V gene end was trimmed by 0 bases and the J gene end by 6 bases; junction bases not matched to a gene: 12. CDR1 and CDR2 (germline): LNHDA, SQIVND (reference sequence). The CDR3 sequence is 19 residues long. The CDR3 spells CASSIDPASGRARRNEQFF. The CDR3 DNA is TGTGCCAGTAGTATAGATCCCGCTAGCGGGAGGGCCAGGCGCAATGAGCAGTTCTTC.

The chain employs TRBV19 and TRBJ2-7; 8 nucleotides match TRBD1. CDR1 and CDR2 (germline): LNHDA, SQIVND (reference sequence). The CDR3 consists of 15 residues. V lost 3 bases, J lost 3 bases, and 7 bases stayed unmatched. CDR3 bases: TGTGCCAGTAGTATGCTTTACAGGGGGAACTACGAGCAGTACTTC. Translating gives CASSMLYRGNYEQYF.

The chain combines TRBV5-6 with TRBJ2-1, with D perhaps matching TRBD1 (5 bases). The CDR3 covers 14 residues. CDR1 is SGHDT, CDR2 YYEEEE, per germline. The V end was cut by 1 base, the J end by 6 bases, with 11 bases between. CDR3 nucleotides: TGTGCCAGCAGCTTGAGGACACCTCTCAATGAGCAGTTCTTC. Its protein is CASSLRTPLNEQFF.

The rearrangement joins TRBV11-3 to TRBJ2-3; 7 bases align to TRBD2. V dropped 8 bases and J dropped 5; count of bases not matched to a gene: 13. CDR1 is SGHNT, CDR2 YENEEA, per germline. This CDR3 spans 15 amino acids. The CDR3 DNA reads TGTGCCAGCGGCCCATCTGGGGGAGGGGTAGATACGCAGTATTTT. Protein product: CASGPSGGGVDTQYF.

This sequence joins TRBV29-1 and TRBJ2-1; 7 positions match TRBD2. The CDR3 covers 14 residues. The germline V gene encodes CDR1 SQVTM and CDR2 ANQGSEA. Losses at the gene ends were 4 bases for V and 3 bases for J; bases not matched to a gene: 6. The CDR3 is CSVGVGRIYNEQFF. CDR3 nucleotides: TGCAGCGTTGGGGTCGGGAGGATCTACAATGAGCAGTTCTTC.

The rearrangement uses TRBV4-1 and TRBJ1-5; D uncertain. The CDR3 contains 16 residues. Germline V CDR1 and CDR2: MGHRA, YSYEKL. Deletions cut 4 bases from V and 1 base from J, with 14 bases between. In DNA form, the CDR3 reads TGCGCCAGCAGCCGCGGTAATATTGGCAGCAATCAGCCCCAGCATTTT. This translates into CASSRGNIGSNQPQHF.